This T cell receptor (beta chain) was documented in a study of blood T cell repertoires in COVID-19. Some clones are missing from TCRdb's copy, which holds only in-frame ones; the method was immunoSEQ multiplex PCR. The sample lists under 200,000 clones; about nine tenths were seen once. CDR1 is DFQATT, CDR2 SNEGSKA, per germline (reference sequence). The CDR3 consists of 11 residues. The sequence came from a woman aged 55-70 years with COVID-19, enrolled during active disease. V is TRBV20-1 and J is TRBJ1-1; D uncertain. The sequencing sample was made of peripheral blood. CDR3 bases: TGCAAAGTTCCCTCAGCGCCTGAAGCTTTCTTT. It is translated as CKVPSAPEAFF.